This T cell receptor beta chain was profiled in a study of OX40 agonist ivuxolimab in advanced cancers. Context from the whole study: Ivuxolimab was a fully human IgG2 agonistic monoclonal antibody targeting the costimulatory receptor OX40 (CD134). Three dose-escalation patients achieved partial responses, one with hepatocellular carcinoma and two with cutaneous melanoma. In the dose-escalation cohort, 82.7% of patients were male, and the mean age was around 60 years, with a range of roughly 20 to 85. Patients were allowed to have had prior anti-PD-1, anti-PD-L1 or anti-CTLA-4 therapy, and approximately 39% of the dose-escalation patients had been treated with checkpoint inhibitors. Of the roughly 51 dose-escalation patients, hepatocellular carcinoma was present in about 20, melanoma in some 15, renal cell carcinoma in 9 and head and neck cancer in 9. Intravenous ivuxolimab was administered to patients every 2 weeks at six dose levels: 0.01, 0.1, 0.3, 1.5, 3 and 10 mg/kg. Peripheral TCRbeta sequencing aimed to test whether ivuxolimab altered TCR sequence diversity and caused clonal T-cell expansion. The paper describes the monotherapy dose-escalation part (N of about 52 patients) of the phase I trial of ivuxolimab.

Genomic DNA was extracted from sorted cells for sequencing of the TCRbeta CDR3 region. The immunoSEQ Assay was used to sequence the TCRbeta CDR3 regions. TCRdb took this table from immuneACCESS and kept in-frame rearrangements with V and J called. Such tables lack part of the clones; where checked against another copy, unresolved V genes explain under half of the gap, and the rest is unexplained. This sample holds some 19,000 clones; roughly 80% were observed only once. The ten largest clones add up to roughly 34% of the sample. Findings and caveats that apply to the study as a whole: Low levels of normalized T-cell clonal expansion were also seen in some nonresponding patients. In the 0.1-3.0 mg/kg groups, partial responders had among the lowest normalized peripheral clonal expansion, particularly in CD8+ T cells. At doses of 0.1 to 3.0 mg/kg, clonal expansion of both CD4+ and CD8+ blood T cells was observed from baseline to week 6. Which antigens the clonally expanded peripheral T cells were specific for was not determined. On average, CD8+ T cells showed more expanded clones than CD4+ T cells after ivuxolimab.

With regard to this clone: This clone's antigen is unknown. One base away there is no much larger clone; base qualities are not given.

Unmatched junction bases come to 5, with V trimmed by 5 bases and J by 9 bases. Inclusive of the bounding cysteine and phenylalanine, the CDR3 is 15 residues long. Just CDR3 DNA is preserved here, 45 bases in frame from base 1. The CDR1 and CDR2 encoded by the germline V gene (reference sequence) are MNHEY and SMNVEV. The trial excluded patients who had a history of autoimmune disease or who were on systemic immunosuppression. Peripheral blood for TCR sequencing was collected from all dose cohorts at baseline, on cycle 4 day 1, and on cycle 7 day 1. Samples were obtained from an open-label, multicenter, first-in-human phase I dose-escalation trial of ivuxolimab. Adults with locally advanced or metastatic head and neck squamous cell, hepatocellular, melanoma or renal cell carcinoma were enrolled in the trial. Before TCR sequencing, CD4+ T cells and CD8+ T cells from peripheral blood were sorted into separate populations.

This chain joins TRBV27 to TRBJ1-6; 12 bases in between match TRBD1. The starting material was CD4+ or CD8+ T cells sorted from blood, obtained in a trial of the OX40 agonist ivuxolimab. The TCR comes from an adult with an advanced solid tumor such as melanoma, head and neck, liver or kidney cancer. DNA sequence: TGTGCCAGCAGTCCGGGACAGGGGGCAGGTTCACCCCTCCACTTT. Its translation reads: CASSPGQGAGSPLHF.